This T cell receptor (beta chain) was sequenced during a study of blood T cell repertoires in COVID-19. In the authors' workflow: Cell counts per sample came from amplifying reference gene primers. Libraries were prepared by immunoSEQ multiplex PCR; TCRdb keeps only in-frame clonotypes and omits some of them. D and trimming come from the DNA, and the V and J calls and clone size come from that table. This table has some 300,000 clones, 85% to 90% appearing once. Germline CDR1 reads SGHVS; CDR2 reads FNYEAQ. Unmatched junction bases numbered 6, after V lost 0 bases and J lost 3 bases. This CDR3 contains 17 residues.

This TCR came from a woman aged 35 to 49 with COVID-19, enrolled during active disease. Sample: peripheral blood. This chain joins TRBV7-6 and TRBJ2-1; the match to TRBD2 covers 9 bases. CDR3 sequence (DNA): TGTGCCAGCAGCTTAGCTGGCGGGAGGGATAACTACAATGAGCAGTTCTTC. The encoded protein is CASSLAGGRDNYNEQFF.